This T cell receptor (beta chain) was sequenced for a study of T cells in Graves' hyperthyroidism and ophthalmopathy. Whole-study context: Peripheral blood specimens were obtained at initial diagnosis, prior to any treatment.

The CDR3 regions of TCR beta were amplified from RNA transcripts. HTBI primers were used for first-round RT-PCR of the TCR CDR3. A single record per CDR3 protein comes from TCRdb applying MiXCR to the multiplex PCR reads. Of fewer than 850,000 distinct CDR3 sequences listed, roughly 17% are singletons. In its sample, this clonotype was seen a few times. V dropped 1 base and J dropped 6; count of bases not matched to a gene: 8. CDR3 size: 15 residues. Germline V CDR1 and CDR2: MNHGY, SVAAGI. Sample: blood. The genes are TRBV6-9 and TRBJ2-7; TRBD1 matches 8 bases. The source is a man over 45 with Graves' hyperthyroidism. In nucleotides, the CDR3 is TGTGCCAGCAGTTATTACCGGACAGGGTGGGCCGAGCAGTACTTC. Translation: CASSYYRTGWAEQYF.